This is a list of T cell receptor beta chains from one sample in a study of spatial heterogeneity in lung cancer. Each CDR3 protein is one row after TCRdb ran MiXCR on the 5' RACE reads. The data hold approximately 9,500 distinct CDR3 sequences, with 7.5% to 9.5% observed a single time. Sequencing used lung tumor tissue, obtained at surgery. These receptors came from a male donor with early-stage non-small cell lung cancer. CDR3s include the opening cysteine and the closing phenylalanine or tryptophan. A D gene is named only where the DNA matches it firmly. Size values are once, few and many counts, or a class for expanded clones, and some rows have none.

many,TRBD1,TRBV7-8,TRBJ1-4,CASSGRTGNREKLFF,TGTGCCAGCAGCGGTCGGACAGGGAATCGTGAAAAACTGTTTTTT
many,.,TRBV29-1,TRBJ2-1,CSVEKSQGGFYNEQFF,TGCAGCGTTGAAAAAAGTCAGGGGGGATTTTACAATGAGCAGTTCTTC
many,.,TRBV7-2,TRBJ1-5,CASSLTGPQPQHF,TGTGCCAGCAGCCTAACAGGGCCTCAGCCCCAGCATTTT
many,.,TRBV6-5,TRBJ1-1,CASSFGLNTEAFF,TGTGCCAGCAGTTTCGGTCTGAACACTGAAGCTTTCTTT
few,.,TRBV20-1,TRBJ2-3,CSAAIATSTDTQYF,TGCAGTGCAGCAATAGCGACAAGCACAGATACGCAGTATTTT
.,.,TRBV7-3,TRBJ2-1,CASSLRSGPYNEQFF,TGTGCCAGCAGCCTCAGGAGCGGCCCCTACAATGAGCAGTTCTTC
.,TRBD2,TRBV11-2,TRBJ2-1,CASSLVGGSNEQFF,TGTGCCAGCAGCTTAGTGGGGGGGAGCAATGAGCAGTTCTTC
medium-sized,TRBD2,TRBV4-2,TRBJ2-1,CASSQGLAGGYEQFF,TGTGCCAGCAGCCAAGGTCTGGCGGGAGGCTATGAGCAGTTCTTC
many,TRBD2,TRBV11-1,TRBJ2-5,CASSPGGAEETQYF,TGTGCCAGCTCCCCGGGGGGGGCCGAAGAGACCCAGTACTTC
medium-sized,.,TRBV28,TRBJ1-3,CASSDQTALWRGNTIYF,TGTGCCAGCAGCGACCAGACGGCCCTCTGGAGGGGAAACACCATATATTTT
.,.,TRBV5-1,TRBJ2-5,CASSIQGTQETQYF,TGCGCCAGCAGCATACAGGGTACTCAAGAGACCCAGTACTTC
.,TRBD2,TRBV12-3/TRBV12-4,TRBJ2-1,CASSYLAGGQDEQFF,TGTGCCAGCAGTTACTTAGCGGGGGGGCAGGATGAGCAGTTCTTC
many,.,TRBV7-6,TRBJ1-4,CASSLSGADEKLFF,TGTGCCAGCAGCTTATCCGGGGCGGATGAAAAACTGTTTTTT
few,TRBD2,TRBV7-3,TRBJ2-2,CASSLGGRGDGELFF,TGTGCCAGCAGCTTAGGAGGGAGGGGTGACGGGGAGCTGTTTTTT
many,.,TRBV3-1,TRBJ1-2,CASSPAGRGYTF,TGTGCCAGCAGCCCAGCGGGGCGAGGCTACACCTTC
many,.,TRBV20-1,TRBJ2-6,CSARVGVPGANVLTF,TGCAGTGCTAGAGTAGGGGTCCCTGGGGCCAACGTCCTGACTTTC
medium-sized,.,TRBV30,TRBJ1-1,CAWTLNRDNTEAFF,TGTGCCTGGACTCTAAACAGGGATAACACTGAAGCTTTCTTT
few,TRBD2,TRBV9,TRBJ2-3,CASQAGESDTQYF,TGTGCCAGCCAAGCGGGAGAATCAGATACGCAGTATTTT
many,.,TRBV3-1,TRBJ2-7,CASSQSFAEQYF,TGTGCCAGCAGCCAGTCTTTTGCCGAGCAGTACTTC
many,TRBD2,TRBV29-1,TRBJ2-3,CSVEKSSGIRTDTQYF,TGCAGCGTTGAAAAGAGTAGCGGGATACGGACAGATACGCAGTATTTT
few,.,TRBV12-3/TRBV12-4,TRBJ1-1,CASSQRNTEAFF,TGTGCCAGCAGTCAGAGGAACACTGAAGCTTTCTTT
many,TRBD1,TRBV9,TRBJ2-3,CASSAGQGPDTQYF,TGTGCCAGCAGCGCAGGACAGGGGCCAGATACGCAGTATTTT
medium-sized,TRBD1,TRBV5-1,TRBJ2-7,CASSPGQAGSYEQYF,TGCGCCAGCAGCCCGGGACAGGCTGGCTCCTACGAGCAGTACTTC
medium-sized,.,TRBV6-5,TRBJ2-7,CASSYENPSIHEQYF,TGTGCCAGCAGTTACGAAAACCCTAGCATCCACGAGCAGTACTTC
medium-sized,.,TRBV4-1,TRBJ2-5,CASSQGAIGAATQYF,TGCGCCAGCAGCCAAGGGGCCATTGGCGCAGCAACCCAGTACTTC
many,.,TRBV15,TRBJ2-5,CATSRRYQETQYF,TGTGCCACCAGCAGAAGATATCAAGAGACCCAGTACTTC
.,.,TRBV7-8,TRBJ2-4,CASSLGGTKNIQYF,TGTGCCAGCAGCTTAGGGGGAACGAAAAACATTCAGTACTTC
once,TRBD1,TRBV5-4,TRBJ2-7,CASSPDRLYEQYF,TGTGCCAGCAGCCCGGACAGGTTATACGAGCAGTACTTC
many,.,TRBV6-5,TRBJ2-5,CASSYRLRGETQYF,TGTGCCAGCAGTTACCGCCTCAGGGGAGAGACCCAGTACTTC
few,.,TRBV28,TRBJ2-3,CASSINTDTQYF,TGTGCCAGCAGTATCAACACAGATACGCAGTATTTT
large,.,TRBV7-3,TRBJ2-3,CASSPPGGLTQYF,TGTGCCAGCAGCCCACCTGGGGGCCTTACGCAGTATTTT